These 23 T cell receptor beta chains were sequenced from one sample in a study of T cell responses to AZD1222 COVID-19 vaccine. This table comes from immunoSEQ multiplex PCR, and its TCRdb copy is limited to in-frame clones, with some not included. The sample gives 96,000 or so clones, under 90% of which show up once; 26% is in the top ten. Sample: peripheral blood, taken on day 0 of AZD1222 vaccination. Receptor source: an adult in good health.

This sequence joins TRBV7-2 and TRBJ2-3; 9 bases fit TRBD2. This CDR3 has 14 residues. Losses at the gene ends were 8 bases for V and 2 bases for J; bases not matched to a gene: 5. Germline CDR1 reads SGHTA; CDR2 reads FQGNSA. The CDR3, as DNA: TGTGCCAGCCGCGGCGGGAGGGCCACAGATACGCAGTATTTT. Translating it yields CASRGGRATDTQYF.

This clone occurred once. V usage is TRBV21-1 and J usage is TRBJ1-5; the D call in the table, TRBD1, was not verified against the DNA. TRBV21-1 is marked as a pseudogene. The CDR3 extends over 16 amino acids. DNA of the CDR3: TGTGCCAGCAGCCTGACAGGGGGTATTTGCGATCAGCCCCAGCATTTT. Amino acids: CASSLTGGICDQPQHF.

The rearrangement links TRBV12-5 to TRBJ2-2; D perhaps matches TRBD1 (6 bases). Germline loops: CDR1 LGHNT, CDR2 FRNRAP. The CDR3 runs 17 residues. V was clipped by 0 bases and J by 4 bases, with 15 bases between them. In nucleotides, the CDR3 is TGTGCTAGTGGTTTGGTACTGGGGGCAGAAGTCACCGGGGAGCTGTTTTTT. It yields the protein CASGLVLGAEVTGELFF.

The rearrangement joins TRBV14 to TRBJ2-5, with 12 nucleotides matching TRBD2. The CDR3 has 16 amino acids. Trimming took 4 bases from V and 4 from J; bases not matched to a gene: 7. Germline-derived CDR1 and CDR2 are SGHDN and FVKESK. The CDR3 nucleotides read TGTGCCAGCAGCCCTGAGACTAGCGGGAGAGTAGAGACCCAGTACTTC. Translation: CASSPETSGRVETQYF.

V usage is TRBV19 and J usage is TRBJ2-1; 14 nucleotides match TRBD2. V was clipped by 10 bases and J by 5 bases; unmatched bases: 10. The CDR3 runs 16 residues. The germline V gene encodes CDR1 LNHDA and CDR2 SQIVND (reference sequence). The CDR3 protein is CATAGTSGSINNEQFF. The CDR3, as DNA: TGTGCCACCGCCGGGACTAGCGGGAGTATCAACAATGAGCAGTTCTTC.

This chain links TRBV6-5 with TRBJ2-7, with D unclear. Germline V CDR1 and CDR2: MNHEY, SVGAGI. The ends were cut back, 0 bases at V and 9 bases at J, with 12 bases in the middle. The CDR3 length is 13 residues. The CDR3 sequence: CASSYSRQAVQYF. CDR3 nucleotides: TGTGCCAGCAGTTACTCTAGGCAGGCAGTGCAGTACTTC.

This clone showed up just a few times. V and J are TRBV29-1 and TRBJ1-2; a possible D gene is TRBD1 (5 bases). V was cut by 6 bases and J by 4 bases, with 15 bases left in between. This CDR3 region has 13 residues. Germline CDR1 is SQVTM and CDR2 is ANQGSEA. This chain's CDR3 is CSVDPGASYGYTF. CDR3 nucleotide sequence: TGCAGCGTCGATCCTGGGGCTTCCTATGGCTACACCTTC.

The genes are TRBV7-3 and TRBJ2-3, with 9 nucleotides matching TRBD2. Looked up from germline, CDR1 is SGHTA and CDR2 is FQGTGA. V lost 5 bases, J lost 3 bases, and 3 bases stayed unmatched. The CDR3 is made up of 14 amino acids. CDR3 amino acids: CASSPLAGTDTQYF. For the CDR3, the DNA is TGTGCCAGCAGCCCCCTAGCGGGGACAGATACGCAGTATTTT.

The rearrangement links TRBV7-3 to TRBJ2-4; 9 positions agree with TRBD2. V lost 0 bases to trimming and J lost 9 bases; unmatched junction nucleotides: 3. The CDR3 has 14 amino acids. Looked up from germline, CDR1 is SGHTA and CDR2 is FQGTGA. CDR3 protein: CASSLTSGSTIQYF. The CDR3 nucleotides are TGTGCCAGCAGCTTAACTAGCGGGAGTACCATTCAGTACTTC.

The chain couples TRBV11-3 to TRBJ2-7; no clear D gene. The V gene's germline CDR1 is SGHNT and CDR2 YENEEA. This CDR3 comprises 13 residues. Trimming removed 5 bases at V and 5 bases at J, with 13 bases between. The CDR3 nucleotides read TGTGCCAGCAGCCCCGGAGCGAACCACGAGCAGTACTTC. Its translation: CASSPGANHEQYF.

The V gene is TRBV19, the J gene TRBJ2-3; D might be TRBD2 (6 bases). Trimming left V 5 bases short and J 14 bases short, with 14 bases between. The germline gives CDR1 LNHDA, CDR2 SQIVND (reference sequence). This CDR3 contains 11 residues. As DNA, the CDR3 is TGTGCCAGTAGTCGAGGGACTCTTTGGTATTTT. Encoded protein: CASSRGTLWYF.

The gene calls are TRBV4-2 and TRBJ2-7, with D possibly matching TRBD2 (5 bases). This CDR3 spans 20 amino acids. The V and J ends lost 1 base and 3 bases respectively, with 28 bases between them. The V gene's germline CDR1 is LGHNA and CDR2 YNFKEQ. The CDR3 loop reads CASSQAGSGTILKTVYEQYF. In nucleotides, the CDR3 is TGTGCCAGCAGCCAAGCCGGAAGCGGAACGATCCTGAAAACCGTCTACGAGCAGTACTTC.

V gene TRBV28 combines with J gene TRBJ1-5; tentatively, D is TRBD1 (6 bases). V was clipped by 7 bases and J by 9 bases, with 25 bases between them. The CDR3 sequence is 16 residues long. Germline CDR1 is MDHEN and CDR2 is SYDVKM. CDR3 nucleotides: TGTGCCAGCACCCTGGGGGCAGGCCCACCTTCTGGGCCCCAGCATTTT. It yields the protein CASTLGAGPPSGPQHF.

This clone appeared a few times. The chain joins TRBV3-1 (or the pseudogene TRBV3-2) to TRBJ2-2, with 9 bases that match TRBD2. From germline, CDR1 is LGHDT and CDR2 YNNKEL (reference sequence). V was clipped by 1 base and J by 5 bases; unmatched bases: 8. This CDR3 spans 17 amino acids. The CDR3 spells CASSQVVAGVGTGELFF. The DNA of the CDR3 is TGTGCCAGCAGCCAAGTGGTAGCGGGAGTCGGTACCGGGGAGCTGTTTTTT.

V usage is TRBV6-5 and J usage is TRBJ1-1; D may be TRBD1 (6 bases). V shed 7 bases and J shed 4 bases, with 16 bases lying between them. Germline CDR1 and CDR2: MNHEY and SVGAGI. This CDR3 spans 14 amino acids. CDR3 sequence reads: CASTFRGGSTEAFF. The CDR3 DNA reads TGTGCCAGCACCTTCAGGGGCGGGAGCACTGAAGCTTTCTTT.

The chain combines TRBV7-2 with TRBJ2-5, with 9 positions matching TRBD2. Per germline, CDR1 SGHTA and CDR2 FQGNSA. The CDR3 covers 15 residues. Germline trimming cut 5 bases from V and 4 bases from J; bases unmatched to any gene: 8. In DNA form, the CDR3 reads TGTGCCAGCAGCATCTCAGCGGGAGGAGGAGAGACCCAGTACTTC. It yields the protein CASSISAGGGETQYF.

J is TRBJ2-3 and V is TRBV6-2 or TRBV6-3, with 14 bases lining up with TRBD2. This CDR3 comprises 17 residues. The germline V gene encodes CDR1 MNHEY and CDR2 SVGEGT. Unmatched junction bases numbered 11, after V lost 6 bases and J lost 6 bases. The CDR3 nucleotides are TGTGCCAGCAGCAGACCGGGACTAGCGGGAGTTGCGGATACGCAGTATTTT. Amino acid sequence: CASSRPGLAGVADTQYF.

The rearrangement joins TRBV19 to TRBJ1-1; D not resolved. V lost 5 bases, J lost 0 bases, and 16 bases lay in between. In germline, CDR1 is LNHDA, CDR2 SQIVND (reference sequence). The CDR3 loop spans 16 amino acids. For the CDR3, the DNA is TGTGCCAGTAGTGTGGGAGGCAGCGTCATGAACACTGAAGCTTTCTTT. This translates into CASSVGGSVMNTEAFF.

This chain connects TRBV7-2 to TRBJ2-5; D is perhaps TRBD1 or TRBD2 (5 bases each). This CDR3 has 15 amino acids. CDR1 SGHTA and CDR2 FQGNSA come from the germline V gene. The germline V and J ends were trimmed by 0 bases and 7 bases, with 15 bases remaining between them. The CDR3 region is CASSLAVGTLWTQYF. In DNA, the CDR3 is TGTGCCAGCAGCTTAGCGGTCGGGACCCTTTGGACCCAGTACTTC.

The CDR3 sequence: CASSRRGLRRNTEAFF. The CDR3 DNA is TGTGCCAGCAGTCGGCGAGGACTGCGGCGGAACACTGAAGCTTTCTTT. This rearrangement joins TRBV25-1 to TRBJ1-1; D call uncertain. The CDR3 runs to 16 residues. Trimming stripped 5 bases from V and 1 base from J, with 17 bases between. Germline V CDR1 and CDR2: MGHDK, SYGVNS.

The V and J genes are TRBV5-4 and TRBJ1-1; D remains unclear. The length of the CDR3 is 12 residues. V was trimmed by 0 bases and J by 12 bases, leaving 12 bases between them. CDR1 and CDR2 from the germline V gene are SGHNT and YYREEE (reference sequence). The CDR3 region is CASSLADYGTFF. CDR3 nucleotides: TGTGCCAGCAGCTTGGCTGACTATGGAACTTTCTTT.

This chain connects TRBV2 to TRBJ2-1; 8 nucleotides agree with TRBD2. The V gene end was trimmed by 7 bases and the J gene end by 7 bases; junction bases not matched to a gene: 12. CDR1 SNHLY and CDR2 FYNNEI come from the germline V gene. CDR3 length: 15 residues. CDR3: CASTSRAGGSNEQFF. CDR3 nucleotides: TGTGCCAGCACTAGTAGGGCGGGAGGTTCGAATGAGCAGTTCTTC.

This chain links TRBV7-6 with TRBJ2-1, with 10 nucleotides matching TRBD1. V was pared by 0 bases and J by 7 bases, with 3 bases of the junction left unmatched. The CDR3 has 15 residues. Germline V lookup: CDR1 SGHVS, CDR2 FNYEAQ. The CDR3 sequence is CASSLAGTGVNEQFF. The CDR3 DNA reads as TGTGCCAGCAGCTTAGCCGGGACAGGGGTTAATGAGCAGTTCTTC.